Listed below are T cell receptor beta chains from one sample, sequenced in a study of blood T cell repertoires in COVID-19. Method: immunoSEQ multiplex PCR; TCRdb's copy keeps in-frame clones and lacks some. The sample lists about 110,000 clones, more than 80% occurring once. Sequencing input: peripheral blood. The receptors stem from a human donor in a cohort sampled during active COVID-19. Both conserved end residues are part of each CDR3.

v_call	j_call	cdr3_aa
TRBV9	TRBJ2-4	CASSVSGGRGTKNIQYF
TRBV7-2	TRBJ2-1	CASSFRRPSGGLYNEQFF
TRBV13	TRBJ1-4	CASSFGTGGPFLPNEKLFF
TRBV6-6	TRBJ1-1	CASSYTSGVTEAFF
TRBV10-3	TRBJ2-7	CAISVSGAEQYF
TRBV5-6	TRBJ1-2	CASSLGDLGGYGYTF
TRBV7-9	TRBJ2-5	CASSGKWRTSGDQETQYF
TRBV7-9	TRBJ2-1	CASSPQGASYNEQFF
TRBV5-6	TRBJ2-7	CASSLGQLEQYF
TRBV18	TRBJ1-5	CASSPHLSEPQHF
TRBV2	TRBJ1-1	CASKTGTGGIMNTEAFF
TRBV16	TRBJ1-1	CASSLTRQMNTEAFF
TRBV12-3/TRBV12-4	TRBJ1-1	CASSLRENREAFF
TRBV9	TRBJ2-1	CASSVVAGPGNEQFF
TRBV9	TRBJ1-4	CASSVGRAWNEKLFF
TRBV7-2	TRBJ2-7	CASRSRPSGSYEQYF
TRBV24-1	TRBJ1-2	CATIKGGYGYTF
TRBV4-1	TRBJ2-7	CASSQDRVGDEQYF
TRBV7-2	TRBJ2-7	CASSVGREMGYEQYF
TRBV3-1/TRBV3-2	TRBJ2-3	CASSSRTSGSTDTQYF
TRBV5-4	TRBJ2-1	CASRLAGSSYNEQFF
TRBV11-2	TRBJ2-5	CASSPGLAGVETQYF
TRBV6-6	TRBJ1-2	CASSYEQGIYGYTF